The 18 T cell receptor beta chains given below trace back to one sample, sequenced in a study of a mutant IDH1 vaccine in newly diagnosed glioma (dated by TCRdb to the early 2020s). The library was produced with the immunoSEQ multiplex PCR assay. The clones in this table, taken by TCRdb from immuneACCESS, are in-frame only. Not every clone is retained; where verified, under half of the shortfall comes from an unresolved V gene, and the cause of the rest is unknown. The sample table shows under 13,000 clones, and around 89% are seen once. Roughly 5% of the sample lies in the top ten. In light of the paper, this sample's time point label describes: week 23, last vaccination. Each vaccine dose, consisting of 300 ug of a 20-mer mutant IDH1 peptide in Montanide, was administered subcutaneously with topical imiquimod. These receptors are not linked to any known antigen. The sample here was PBMCs, taken from a glioma patient whose treatment included an IDH1 peptide vaccine. The receptors stem from a woman aged 40-49 years with glioma. Some clones in this sample may be carry-over from other donors' samples.

The J gene is TRBJ2-7, the V gene TRBV4-2; tentatively, D is TRBD1 or TRBD2 (6 bases each). This CDR3 is 15 amino acids long. V dropped 1 base and J dropped 3 bases, with 13 bases sitting between them. From germline, CDR1 is LGHNA and CDR2 YNFKEQ. The CDR3 region is CASSQAEGQDYEQYF. The CDR3 coding sequence is TGTGCCAGCAGCCAAGCGGAGGGACAAGACTACGAGCAGTACTTC.

The CDR3 region is CASSPAYEQYF. DNA of the CDR3: TGTGCCAGCAGCCCCGCCTACGAGCAGTACTTC. The J gene is TRBJ2-7, the V gene TRBV7-2; no reliable D call. The CDR3 has 11 amino acids. V dropped 5 bases and J dropped 2 bases, with 4 bases sitting between them. Germline assignment: CDR1 SGHTA and CDR2 FQGNSA.

The chain uses TRBV5-1 and TRBJ2-1; perhaps TRBD2 as D (6 bases). From germline, CDR1 is SGHRS and CDR2 YFSETQ. The CDR3 consists of 15 residues. The ends were cut back, 2 bases at V and 6 bases at J, with 15 bases in the middle. The DNA of the CDR3 is TGCGCCAGCAGCTTATCCGGGAGTACCTTCAATGAGCAGTTCTTC. This sequence encodes CASSLSGSTFNEQFF.

The V call is TRBV6-1, the J call TRBJ1-5; maybe TRBD1 (6 bases). The germline V gene encodes CDR1 MNHNS and CDR2 SASEGT. This CDR3 region has 15 residues. Trimming shortened V by 8 bases and J by 4 bases, and 18 bases separated the two germline ends. CDR3 DNA: TGTGCCAGCCGAATCGGGGGGCAACGGAATCAGCCCCAGCATTTT. It is translated as CASRIGGQRNQPQHF.

The rearrangement uses TRBV30 and TRBJ1-4; weak D call: TRBD1 (6 bases). The germline V gene encodes CDR1 GTSNPN and CDR2 SVGIG (reference sequence). Trimming removed 2 bases from V and 7 bases from J, with 17 bases in between. The CDR3 covers 15 residues. CDR3 sequence reads: CAWSPVRGPGEKLFF. The DNA of the CDR3 is TGTGCCTGGAGTCCAGTACGGGGGCCTGGTGAAAAACTGTTTTTT.

The rearrangement links TRBV19 to TRBJ2-3, with D tentatively TRBD1 (5 bases). Germline loops: CDR1 LNHDA, CDR2 SQIVND (reference sequence). The ends were cut back, 7 bases at V and 0 bases at J, with 14 bases in the middle. The CDR3 has 15 amino acids. In nucleotides, the CDR3 is TGTGCCAGTACCCGGACATTTTCTAGCACAGATACGCAGTATTTT. Protein sequence: CASTRTFSSTDTQYF.

The rearrangement uses TRBV6-5 and TRBJ1-2; D call uncertain. V gave up 6 bases and J gave up 8 bases, with 13 bases separating them. The CDR3 contains 12 residues. In germline, CDR1 is MNHEY, CDR2 SVGAGI. This CDR3 reads CASRTGSGGYTF. CDR3 coding DNA: TGTGCCAGCAGAACCGGGAGTGGAGGCTACACCTTC.

The chain recombines TRBV19 with TRBJ2-6; 7 bases line up with TRBD2. The V segment lost 6 bases and the J segment 0 bases; nucleotides outside the gene matches: 14. The CDR3 totals 19 residues. Germline V CDR1 and CDR2: LNHDA, SQIVND (reference sequence). The CDR3 loop reads CASRPPQRGRNSGANVLTF. The CDR3 nucleotides are TGTGCCAGTAGGCCTCCGCAGCGGGGCCGGAACTCTGGGGCCAACGTCCTGACTTTC. The variable domain in full, with the rest retrieved from reference TRBV19 and TRBJ2-6, is DGGITQSPKYLFRKEGQNVTLSCEQNLNHDAMYWYRQDPGQGLRLIYYSQIVNDFQKGDIAEGYSVSREKKESFPLTVTSAQKNPTAFYLCASRPPQRGRNSGANVLTFGAGSRLTVL.

The sample holds a few counts of this clone. This CDR3 is CAISLYGGGDTEAFF. In DNA, the CDR3 is TGTGCCATCAGTCTTTATGGCGGGGGGGACACTGAAGCTTTCTTT. The chain joins TRBV10-3 to TRBJ1-1, with TRBD1 as a possible D gene (5 bases). Looked up from germline, CDR1 is ENHRY and CDR2 is SYGVKD. Trimming took 5 bases from V and 3 from J, leaving 16 bases between them. The CDR3 covers 15 residues.

V is TRBV7-9 and J is TRBJ2-6, with 8 bases aligning to TRBD1. V was clipped by 5 bases and J by 2 bases; unmatched bases: 11. CDR3 length: 18 residues. Germline loops: CDR1 SEHNR, CDR2 FQNEAQ (reference sequence). The CDR3 bases are TGTGCCAGCAGCCCGTGGCGGGCAGGGGGCGCTGGGGCCAACGTCCTGACTTTC. Its translation is CASSPWRAGGAGANVLTF. Full variable domain (outside the CDR3, taken from reference TRBV7-9 and TRBJ2-6): DTGVSQNPRHKITKRGQNVTFRCDPISEHNRLYWYRQTLGQGPEFLTYFQNEAQLEKSRLLSDRFSAERPKGSFSTLEIQRTEQGDSAMYLCASSPWRAGGAGANVLTFGAGSRLTVL.

The V gene is TRBV9, the J gene TRBJ2-1, with TRBD2 identical over 13 bases. The CDR3 is 16 amino acids. Germline V gene sequence: CDR1 SGDLS, CDR2 YYNGEE. After removal of 0 bases from V and 7 bases from J, the junction contained 4 bases not matched to a gene. The chain's CDR3 is CASSVGGTSGINEQFF. For the CDR3, the DNA is TGTGCCAGCAGCGTAGGCGGGACTAGCGGGATAAATGAGCAGTTCTTC.

The chain uses TRBV5-1 and TRBJ1-2; D may be TRBD1 (5 bases). V was cut by 3 bases and J by 1 base, with 13 bases left in between. Germline V gives CDR1 SGHRS, CDR2 YFSETQ. The CDR3 contains 15 residues. CDR3 sequence reads: CASSSGTDLNYGYTF. Written as DNA, the CDR3 is TGCGCCAGCAGCTCTGGGACGGATCTTAACTATGGCTACACCTTC.

This sequence joins TRBV4-1 and TRBJ1-5; possible D gene TRBD1, 5 bases. Germline V gene data show CDR1 as MGHRA and CDR2 as YSYEKL. V lost 4 bases, J lost 5 bases, and 18 bases lay in between. The CDR3 contains 16 residues. CDR3 sequence reads: CASSLTGPEGDQPQHF. The CDR3 bases are TGCGCCAGCAGCCTCACGGGGCCGGAAGGGGATCAGCCCCAGCATTTT.

Only one count was recorded for this clone. The chain uses TRBV19 and TRBJ2-7; 11 positions agree with TRBD2. The CDR3 totals 17 residues. With 1 base clipped from V and 2 bases from J, the junction kept 7 bases outside the gene matches. Germline V gene sequence: CDR1 LNHDA, CDR2 SQIVND (reference sequence). The CDR3 region has the DNA TGTGCCAGTAGTATAGGGGGCCTAGCGGGGGGCCCCTACGAGCAGTACTTC. Translating it yields CASSIGGLAGGPYEQYF.

This chain joins TRBV25-1 and TRBJ2-1; 8 bases map to TRBD2. The germline CDR1 and CDR2 sequences are MGHDK and SYGVNS. V lost 4 bases, J lost 0 bases, and 5 bases stayed unmatched. This CDR3 comprises 16 residues. The DNA of the CDR3 is TGTGCCAGCAGTGTCCCCGGGGGGGTCTCCTACAATGAGCAGTTCTTC. This sequence encodes CASSVPGGVSYNEQFF.

The count of this clone is one. The chain recombines TRBV7-2 with TRBJ2-3; a weak D match, TRBD2 (5 bases). In germline, CDR1 is SGHTA, CDR2 FQGNSA. V was pared by 0 bases and J by 3 bases, with 13 bases between. The CDR3 is made up of 16 amino acids. The CDR3, as DNA: TGTGCCAGCAGCTTAGCGGGTCCGGGAAGAACAGATACGCAGTATTTT. It translates to CASSLAGPGRTDTQYF.

J is TRBJ1-1 and V is TRBV28, with D perhaps matching TRBD1 (5 bases). Germline values: CDR1 MDHEN, CDR2 SYDVKM. This CDR3 comprises 16 residues. V lost 6 bases and J 5 bases, leaving 22 bases between the germline ends. The CDR3 DNA sequence: TGTGCCAGCAGGCCTTACCAAGCGAAGGGGCGGACTGAAGCTTTCTTT. Translation gives CASRPYQAKGRTEAFF. Supplemented by reference TRBV28 and TRBJ1-1, the full variable domain reads DVKVTQSSRYLVKRTGEKVFLECVQDMDHENMFWYRQDPGLGLRLIYFSYDVKMKEKGDIPEGYSVSREKKERFSLILESASTNQTSMYLCASRPYQAKGRTEAFFGQGTRLTVV.

V is TRBV9 and J is TRBJ1-1; no clear D. V was pared by 2 bases and J by 8 bases, with 7 bases between. CDR1 is SGDLS and CDR2 is YYNGEE in the germline V gene. The CDR3 contains 11 residues. The CDR3 protein is CASSVDGEAFF. CDR3 DNA sequence: TGTGCCAGCAGCGTGGACGGAGAAGCTTTCTTT.